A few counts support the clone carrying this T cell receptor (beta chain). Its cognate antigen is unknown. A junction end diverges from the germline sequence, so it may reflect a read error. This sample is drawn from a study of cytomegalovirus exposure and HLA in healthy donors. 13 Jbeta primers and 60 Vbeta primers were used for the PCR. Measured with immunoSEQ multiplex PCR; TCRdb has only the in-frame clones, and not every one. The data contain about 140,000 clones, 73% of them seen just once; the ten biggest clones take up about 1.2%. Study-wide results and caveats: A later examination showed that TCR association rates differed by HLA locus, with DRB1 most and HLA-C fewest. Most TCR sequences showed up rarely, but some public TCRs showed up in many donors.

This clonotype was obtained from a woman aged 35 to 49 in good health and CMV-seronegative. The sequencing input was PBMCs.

The chain's CDR3 is CASREGHEAFF. The CDR3 nucleotides read TGTGCCAGCAGGGAAGGACACGAAGCTTTCTTT. This chain joins TRBV2 and TRBJ1-1, with a weak D call TRBD1 (5 bases). Germline V gene sequence: CDR1 SNHLY, CDR2 FYNNEI. There are 11 residues in the CDR3.